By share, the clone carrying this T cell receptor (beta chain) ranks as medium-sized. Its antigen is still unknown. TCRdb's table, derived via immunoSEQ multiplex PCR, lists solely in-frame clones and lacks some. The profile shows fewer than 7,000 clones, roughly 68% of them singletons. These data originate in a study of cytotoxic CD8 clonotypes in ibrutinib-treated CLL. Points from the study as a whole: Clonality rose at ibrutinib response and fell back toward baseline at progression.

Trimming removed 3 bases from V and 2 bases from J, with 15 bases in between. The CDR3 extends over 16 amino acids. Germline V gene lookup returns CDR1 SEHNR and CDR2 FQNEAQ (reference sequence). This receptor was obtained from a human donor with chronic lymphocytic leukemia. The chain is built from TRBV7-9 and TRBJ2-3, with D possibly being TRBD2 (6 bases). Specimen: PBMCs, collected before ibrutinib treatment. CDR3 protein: CASSLERAPPTDTQYF. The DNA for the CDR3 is TGTGCCAGCAGCTTGGAGCGGGCCCCCCCCACAGATACGCAGTATTTT.